This TCR beta chain was recorded in a study of blood T cells in healthy people across ages. The CDR3 loop spans 17 amino acids. The germline V gene encodes CDR1 KGHSH and CDR2 LQKENI. Unmatched junction bases numbered 10, after V lost 3 bases and J lost 5 bases. Alongside a J-beta primer mix, a sample-barcoded 5' primer served in a second PCR lasting roughly 6 to 11 cycles. TCRdb recomputed calls from the 5' RACE reads with MiXCR, one row per CDR3 protein. The sample records 780,000 or so distinct CDR3 sequences, 56% being singletons. Input material: blood. The chain has TRBV18 and TRBJ1-4, with TRBD1 matching 9 bases. The source of this sequence is a man between 35 and 55 years old in good health. The CDR3 DNA reads as TGTGCCAGCTCACCGGGGGCGTTCGGGACAGGGAATGAAAAACTGTTTTTT. This codes for CASSPGAFGTGNEKLFF. Filled out from reference TRBV18 and TRBJ1-4, the complete variable domain reads NAGVMQNPRHLVRRRGQEARLRCSPMKGHSHVYWYRQLPEEGLKFMVYLQKENIIDESGMPKERFSAEFPKEGPSILRIQQVVRGDSAAYFCASSPGAFGTGNEKLFFGSGTQLSVL.